This entry describes one T cell receptor (beta chain). The data stem from a study of cytomegalovirus exposure and HLA in healthy donors. Germline lookup yields CDR1 SGDLS and CDR2 YYNGEE. The CDR3 spans 15 residues. V lost 2 bases, J lost 2 bases, and 13 bases lay in between. Primers included in the PCR were 60 Vbeta and 13 Jbeta primers. Repertoires were generated with immunoSEQ multiplex PCR, while TCRdb's copy carries only in-frame clones and drops some. This sample carries some 120,000 clones, roughly 75% of them seen once, and the ten largest clones take 1.2%. The sequencing sample was made of PBMCs. The sequence was obtained from a female donor in good health and CMV-seronegative. The chain is built from TRBV9 and TRBJ2-5; weak D call: TRBD1 (5 bases). The DNA for the CDR3 is TGTGCCAGCAGCGTGAGGCTGGGGCAACAAGAGACCCAGTACTTC. Its translation is CASSVRLGQQETQYF.